A selection of T cell receptor beta chains follows, all from one sample in a study of response to subunit inactivated influenza vaccine. TCRdb analysed the RT-PCR reads with MiXCR anew, one entry per CDR3 protein. Among over 300,000 distinct CDR3 sequences listed, about a fifth were seen once. The sequencing here drew on PBMCs from blood, taken less than 22 months after vaccination. These receptors all come from a man between 50 and 69 years old who received an inactivated influenza vaccine. The CDR3 runs from the conserved cysteine through the conserved F or W. D genes are given only for firm matches. Expanded clones are given a class, and other clones once, few, many or no size at all.

cdr3_aa cdr3_nt v_call d_call j_call clone_size
CASSPGQGLYTF TGTGCCAGCAGCCCCGGACAGGGCTTGTACACCTTC TRBV12-3/TRBV12-4 TRBD1 TRBJ1-2 -
CASSTAGRSNQPQHF TGTGCCAGTAGTACTGCGGGTCGTAGCAATCAGCCCCAGCATTTT TRBV19 - TRBJ1-5 -
CASSLARTGDYQPQHF TGTGCCAGCAGTTTAGCGCGCACAGGTGACTATCAGCCCCAGCATTTT TRBV12-3/TRBV12-4 - TRBJ1-5 -
CASSLVVRDEQYF TGTGCCAGCAGCTTAGTAGTCCGTGACGAGCAGTACTTC TRBV7-9 - TRBJ2-7 -
CASSYRRTSGRSYEQYF TGTGCCAGCAGTTACCGTCGGACTAGCGGGAGATCCTACGAGCAGTACTTC TRBV6-2/TRBV6-3 TRBD2 TRBJ2-7 once
CASSTGLAGGELFF TGCGCCAGCAGCACGGGACTAGCCGGCGGGGAGCTGTTTTTT TRBV5-1 TRBD2 TRBJ2-2 -
CASSLASKDTQYF TGTGCCAGCAGCTTAGCGAGCAAGGATACGCAGTATTTT TRBV7-2 - TRBJ2-3 -
CASSTNLAGGYNEQFF TGCGCCAGCAGCACAAACCTAGCGGGGGGGTACAATGAGCAGTTCTTC TRBV5-1 TRBD2 TRBJ2-1 few
CASSADTVNEKLFF TGTGCCAGCAGTGCGGACACGGTAAATGAAAAACTGTTTTTT TRBV2 - TRBJ1-4 many
CASSGQGENTEAFF TGTGCCAGCAGTGGACAGGGGGAGAACACTGAAGCTTTCTTT TRBV25-1 TRBD1 TRBJ1-1 -
CASSLAGRASYEQYF TGTGCCAGCAGCTTAGCGGGCAGGGCTTCATACGAGCAGTACTTC TRBV7-9 - TRBJ2-7 -
CASSEEGGDTQYF TGCGCCAGCAGCGAGGAGGGGGGGGATACGCAGTATTTT TRBV5-1 - TRBJ2-3 few
CASIRGTGSSYEQYF TGTGCCAGCATCCGAGGCACAGGCTCCTCCTACGAGCAGTACTTC TRBV6-1 - TRBJ2-7 few
CASSVGGKITEAFF TGTGCCAGCAGTGTTGGGGGCAAGATCACTGAAGCTTTCTTT TRBV25-1 - TRBJ1-1 -
CASSQGAGAPGNTIYF TGCGCCAGCAGCCAGGGGGCGGGGGCACCTGGAAACACCATATATTTT TRBV4-3 - TRBJ1-3 -
CASSRMAGSLSDSPLHF TGTGCCAGCTCACGTATGGCAGGGAGTTTGTCGGATTCACCCCTCCACTTT TRBV18 - TRBJ1-6 many
CSARDGQARHYEQYF TGCAGTGCTAGAGATGGTCAAGCGCGGCACTACGAGCAGTACTTC TRBV20-1 - TRBJ2-7 -